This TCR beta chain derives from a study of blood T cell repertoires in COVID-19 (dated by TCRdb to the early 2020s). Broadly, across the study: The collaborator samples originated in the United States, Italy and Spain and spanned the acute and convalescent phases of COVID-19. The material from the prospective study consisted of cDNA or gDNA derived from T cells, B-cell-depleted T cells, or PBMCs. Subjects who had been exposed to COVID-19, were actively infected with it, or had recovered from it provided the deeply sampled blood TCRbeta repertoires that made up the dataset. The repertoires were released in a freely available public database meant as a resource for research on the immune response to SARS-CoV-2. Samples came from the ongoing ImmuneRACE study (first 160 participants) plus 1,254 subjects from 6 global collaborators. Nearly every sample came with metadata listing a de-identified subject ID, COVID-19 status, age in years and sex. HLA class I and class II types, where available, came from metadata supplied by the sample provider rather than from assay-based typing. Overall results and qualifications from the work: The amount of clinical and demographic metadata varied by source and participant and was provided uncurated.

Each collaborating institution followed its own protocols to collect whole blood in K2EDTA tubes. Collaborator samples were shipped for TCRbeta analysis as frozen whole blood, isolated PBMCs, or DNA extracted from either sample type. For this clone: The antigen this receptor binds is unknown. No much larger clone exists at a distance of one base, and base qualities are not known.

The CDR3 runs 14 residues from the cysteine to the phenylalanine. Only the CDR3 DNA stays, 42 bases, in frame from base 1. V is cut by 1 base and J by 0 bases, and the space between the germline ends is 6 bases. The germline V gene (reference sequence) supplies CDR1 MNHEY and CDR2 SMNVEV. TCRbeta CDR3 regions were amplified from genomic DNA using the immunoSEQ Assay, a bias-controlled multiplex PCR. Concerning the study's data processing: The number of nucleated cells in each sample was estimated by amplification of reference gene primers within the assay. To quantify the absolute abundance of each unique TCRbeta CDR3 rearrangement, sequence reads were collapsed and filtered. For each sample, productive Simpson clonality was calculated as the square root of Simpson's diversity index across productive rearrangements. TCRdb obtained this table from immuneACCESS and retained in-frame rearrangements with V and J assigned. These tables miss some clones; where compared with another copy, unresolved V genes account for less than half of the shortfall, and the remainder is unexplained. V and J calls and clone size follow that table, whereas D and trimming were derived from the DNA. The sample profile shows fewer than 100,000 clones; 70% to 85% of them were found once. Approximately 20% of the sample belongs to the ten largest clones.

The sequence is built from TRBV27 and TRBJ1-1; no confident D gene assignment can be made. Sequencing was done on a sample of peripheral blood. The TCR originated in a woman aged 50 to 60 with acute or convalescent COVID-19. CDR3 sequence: CASSLFPMNTEAFF. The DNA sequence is TGTGCCAGCAGTTTATTTCCAATGAACACTGAAGCTTTCTTT.